One sample yielded the 17 T cell receptor beta chains listed below, sequenced in a study of blood T cells in healthy people across ages. For the second PCR, which ran for about 7 to 12 cycles, a sample-barcoded 5' primer and a J-beta primer mix were used. TCRdb analysed the 5' RACE reads with MiXCR anew, one entry per CDR3 protein. Among some 700,000 distinct CDR3 sequences, roughly two fifths were seen once, and the ten largest hold 20% to 25%. The sequencing sample was made of blood. The receptors were gathered from an older woman in good health.

The chain joins TRBV20-1 to TRBJ2-1; 11 bases agree with TRBD2. With 1 base clipped from V and 9 bases from J, the junction kept 8 bases outside the gene matches. The length of the CDR3 is 15 residues. In germline, CDR1 is DFQATT, CDR2 SNEGSKA (reference sequence). Here the CDR3 reads CSARGGTSGNGEQFF. CDR3 DNA: TGCAGTGCTAGAGGGGGGACTAGCGGAAACGGTGAGCAGTTCTTC.

This chain uses TRBV7-2 with TRBJ1-5; D not certain. The ends were cut back, 5 bases at V and 1 base at J, with 6 bases in the middle. The germline gives CDR1 SGHTA, CDR2 FQGNSA. The CDR3 contains 13 residues. CDR3 coding DNA: TGTGCCAGCAGCGGGCAGAGCAATCAGCCCCAGCATTTT. Amino acids: CASSGQSNQPQHF.

The V call is TRBV18, the J call TRBJ1-6; 7 bases align to TRBD1. CDR1 is KGHSH, CDR2 LQKENI, per germline. Germline trimming cut 3 bases from V and 13 bases from J; bases unmatched to any gene: 9. The CDR3 extends over 14 amino acids. In nucleotides, the CDR3 is TGTGCCAGCTCACCTAAAGGACAGGAGTTTCCCCTCCACTTT. This encodes CASSPKGQEFPLHF.

There are a few counts of this clonotype. The chain joins TRBV3-1 to TRBJ1-1; D gene ambiguous. The CDR3 is 12 residues long. CDR1 is LGHDT and CDR2 is YNNKEL in the germline V gene (reference sequence). The V and J ends lost 3 bases and 6 bases respectively, with 8 bases between them. In DNA form, the CDR3 reads TGTGCCAGCAGCCAGAGACCGTCTGAAGCTTTCTTT. It specifies CASSQRPSEAFF.

The V and J genes are TRBV12-3 or TRBV12-4 and TRBJ2-3; D remains ambiguous. V was clipped by 5 bases and J by 2 bases, with 8 bases between them. The CDR3 sequence is 13 residues long. The DNA of the CDR3 is TGTGCCAGCAGTGTCATGAACACAGATACGCAGTATTTT. As protein: CASSVMNTDTQYF.

This chain links TRBV10-3 with TRBJ1-6, with 7 bases aligning to TRBD1. CDR1 is ENHRY, CDR2 SYGVKD, per germline. V shed 6 bases and J 7 bases; nucleotides not matched to a gene: 9. This CDR3 contains 15 residues. The DNA of the CDR3 is TGTGCCATCAGCCGACAGGGTGAGGGCAATTCACCCCTCCACTTT. Protein sequence: CAISRQGEGNSPLHF.

The genes are TRBV6-1 and TRBJ1-6; TRBD1 is a possible D gene (6 bases). The germline CDR1 and CDR2 sequences are MNHNS and SASEGT. Trimming shortened V by 0 bases and J by 10 bases, and 13 bases separated the two germline ends. The CDR3 is 15 residues long. The CDR3 sequence: CASSEAMGATSPLHF. The CDR3 coding sequence is TGTGCCAGCAGTGAAGCGATGGGGGCTACCTCACCCCTCCACTTT.

The chain joins TRBV7-9 to TRBJ1-4, with a possible D match to TRBD1 (6 bases). Germline lookup yields CDR1 SEHNR and CDR2 FQNEAQ (reference sequence). Between the trimmed V and J ends, which lost 5 bases and 5 bases, there was a span of 15 bases. The CDR3 totals 15 residues. This CDR3 is CASSAVTGANEKLFF. CDR3 coding DNA: TGTGCCAGCAGCGCGGTGACAGGAGCCAATGAAAAACTGTTTTTT.

This clonotype has only a few counts. The chain employs TRBV20-1 and TRBJ2-7; 11 bases are a match to TRBD2. The germline gives CDR1 DFQATT, CDR2 SNEGSKA (reference sequence). V shed 3 bases, J shed 2 bases, and the junction held 18 bases outside the gene matches. CDR3 size: 19 residues. CDR3 bases: TGCAGTGCTAGGGCCCTCCGGACAGGGGTAGCGGGAGGGGCCTACGAGCAGTACTTC. Translated: CSARALRTGVAGGAYEQYF.

J is TRBJ2-4 and V is TRBV12-3 or TRBV12-4; possibly TRBD2 for D (5 bases). The CDR3 has 16 amino acids. V lost 1 base to trimming and J lost 3 bases, with 13 bases between them. CDR3 sequence reads: CASSLDAGKYKNIQYF. The CDR3 bases are TGTGCCAGCAGTTTAGACGCCGGGAAGTACAAAAACATTCAGTACTTC.

This clonotype has only a few counts. One base away lies a much larger clone, so this may be a sequencing read error. V is TRBV7-6 and J is TRBJ2-1; D is possibly TRBD2 (6 bases). The germline gives CDR1 SGHVS, CDR2 FNYEAQ. This CDR3 has 13 residues. V lost 11 bases, J lost 10 bases, and 21 bases lay in between. CDR3 sequence: CAGFRGGAYEQFF. The CDR3 bases are TGTGCCGGATTTCGAGGAGGGGCCTACGAGCAGTTCTTC.

In DNA, the CDR3 is TGTGCCAGCAGCGGCCAGGTCGGGGGGAGCACTGAAGCTTTCTTT. Translated, it gives CASSGQVGGSTEAFF. The chain links TRBV9 to TRBJ1-1; perhaps TRBD1 as D (5 bases). The V end was cut by 3 bases, the J end by 4 bases, with 16 bases between. CDR3 length: 15 amino acids. Germline CDR1 SGDLS, CDR2 YYNGEE.

The table lists this clonotype with many counts. The chain is built from TRBV28 and TRBJ2-7; 7 nucleotides match TRBD2. CDR3 length: 14 residues. Looked up from germline, CDR1 is MDHEN and CDR2 is SYDVKM. J was trimmed by 5 bases and V by 7 bases; bases with no gene match: 11. As DNA, the CDR3 is TGTGCCAGCACCACCCTGGGGGGGTCCGACGAGCAGTACTTC. This translates into CASTTLGGSDEQYF. The full variable domain, its missing parts supplied by reference TRBV28 and TRBJ2-7, is DVKVTQSSRYLVKRTGEKVFLECVQDMDHENMFWYRQDPGLGLRLIYFSYDVKMKEKGDIPEGYSVSREKKERFSLILESASTNQTSMYLCASTTLGGSDEQYFGPGTRLTVT.

Note on this clonotype: A much larger clone differs from this one at a single base, so this may be a read error. The V and J genes are TRBV29-1 and TRBJ1-2; TRBD1 might be the D (6 bases). CDR3 size: 12 residues. Trimming cost V 6 bases and J 4 bases, with 12 bases left between them. Germline V CDR1 and CDR2: SQVTM, ANQGSEA. This chain's CDR3 is CSVGQSTYGYTF. The CDR3, as DNA: TGCAGCGTAGGACAGTCGACCTATGGCTACACCTTC. The full variable domain, completed using reference TRBV29-1 and TRBJ1-2, is SAVISQKPSRDICQRGTSLTIQCQVDSQVTMMFWYRQQPGQSLTLIATANQGSEATYESGFVIDKFPISRPNLTFSTLTVSNMSPEDSSIYLCSVGQSTYGYTFGSGTRLTVV.

The chain recombines TRBV7-3 with TRBJ2-5; TRBD1 matches 8 bases. TRBJ2-7 explains the end of the DNA better; the J call may be wrong. CDR3 length: 16 amino acids. Germline V gene data show CDR1 as SGHTA and CDR2 as FQGTGA. The CDR3 DNA follows: TGTGCCAGCAGCCCTTCGATCGGTCAGGGGGCGTACGAGCAGTACTTC. This sequence encodes CASSPSIGQGAYEQYF.

This sequence joins TRBV2 and TRBJ1-5, with D possibly TRBD1 on 6 matching bases. CDR1 is SNHLY, CDR2 FYNNEI, per germline. This CDR3 has 14 amino acids. V lost 6 bases and J 5 bases, leaving 14 bases between the germline ends. CDR3 in DNA: TGTGCCAGCAGAGGGGGGAGGGACTATCAGCCCCAGCATTTT. Amino acids: CASRGGRDYQPQHF.

The gene calls are TRBV4-1 and TRBJ1-5; weak D call: TRBD1 (5 bases). This CDR3 contains 15 residues. Germline lookup yields CDR1 MGHRA and CDR2 YSYEKL. Trimming left V 1 base short and J 4 bases short, with 11 bases between. This CDR3 reads CASSQGGRTNQPQHF. The CDR3 DNA is TGCGCCAGCAGCCAAGGGGGACGGACAAATCAGCCCCAGCATTTT.